These T cell receptor beta chains were read from a single sample in a study of T-cell memory formation after mild COVID-19. Via MiXCR, TCRdb re-called the 5' RACE reads, giving one row per CDR3 protein. The repertoire consists of 70,000 to 100,000 distinct CDR3 sequences, with about 13% occurring once and the leading ten covering about 29%. Input material: PBMCs or a T cell subset sorted from them (not recorded which). These receptors were collected from an adult woman who had mild COVID-19 (a few samples of this study predate the infection). Cell type and time point are not known. Both conserved end residues are part of each CDR3. Fields, in order: clone size, V gene, D gene, CDR3 length, J gene, CDR3 protein, CDR3 DNA. The D gene is left open where the match is weak. Size values are once, few and many counts, or a class for expanded clones, and some rows have none.

clone_size: .
v_call: TRBV7-9
d_call: .
cdr3_length: 12
j_call: TRBJ1-2
cdr3_aa: CASSLSGYGYTF
cdr3_nt: TGTGCCAGCAGCTTAAGTGGGTATGGCTACACCTTC

clone_size: few
v_call: TRBV14
d_call: TRBD2
cdr3_length: 16
j_call: TRBJ2-1
cdr3_aa: CASSLGVEGPGGEQFF
cdr3_nt: TGTGCCAGCAGCCTCGGAGTAGAAGGTCCGGGGGGTGAGCAGTTCTTC

clone_size: few
v_call: TRBV10-3
d_call: .
cdr3_length: 14
j_call: TRBJ1-3
cdr3_aa: CAIRNNTSGNTIYF
cdr3_nt: TGTGCCATCAGGAATAACACCTCTGGAAACACCATATATTTT

clone_size: .
v_call: TRBV11-2
d_call: .
cdr3_length: 16
j_call: TRBJ2-1
cdr3_aa: CASSLAGAPPVNEQFF
cdr3_nt: TGTGCCAGCAGCTTAGCGGGGGCCCCCCCGGTAAATGAGCAGTTCTTC

clone_size: .
v_call: TRBV7-6
d_call: .
cdr3_length: 13
j_call: TRBJ2-5
cdr3_aa: CASSTGIQETQYF
cdr3_nt: TGTGCCAGCAGCACTGGGATCCAAGAGACCCAGTACTTC

clone_size: few
v_call: TRBV12-3/TRBV12-4
d_call: .
cdr3_length: 14
j_call: TRBJ2-3
cdr3_aa: CASSLSLSTDTQYF
cdr3_nt: TGTGCCAGCAGTTTAAGCCTAAGCACAGATACGCAGTATTTT

clone_size: few
v_call: TRBV5-5
d_call: TRBD2
cdr3_length: 18
j_call: TRBJ2-2
cdr3_aa: CASSLGSPGLAGAGELFF
cdr3_nt: TGTGCCAGCAGCTTGGGATCTCCGGGACTAGCGGGAGCCGGGGAGCTGTTTTTT

clone_size: many
v_call: TRBV7-9
d_call: TRBD1
cdr3_length: 15
j_call: TRBJ2-5
cdr3_aa: CASSPQGVSGETQYF
cdr3_nt: TGTGCCAGCAGCCCCCAGGGGGTATCGGGGGAGACCCAGTACTTC

clone_size: .
v_call: TRBV7-6
d_call: TRBD2
cdr3_length: 16
j_call: TRBJ2-7
cdr3_aa: CASSQRTSGVKYEQYF
cdr3_nt: TGTGCCAGCAGCCAAAGGACTAGCGGGGTAAAGTACGAGCAGTACTTC

clone_size: few
v_call: TRBV24-1
d_call: TRBD1
cdr3_length: 14
j_call: TRBJ2-1
cdr3_aa: CATSDDRGGNEQFF
cdr3_nt: TGTGCCACCAGTGATGACAGGGGTGGAAATGAGCAGTTCTTC

clone_size: many
v_call: TRBV27
d_call: .
cdr3_length: 14
j_call: TRBJ2-5
cdr3_aa: CASSLQGSLETQYF
cdr3_nt: TGTGCCAGCAGTCTACAGGGATCGTTGGAGACCCAGTACTTC

clone_size: .
v_call: TRBV5-1
d_call: .
cdr3_length: 12
j_call: TRBJ2-7
cdr3_aa: CASSLFSDEQYF
cdr3_nt: TGCGCCAGCAGCTTGTTCTCGGACGAGCAGTACTTC

clone_size: .
v_call: TRBV5-1
d_call: .
cdr3_length: 12
j_call: TRBJ2-2
cdr3_aa: CAGGANTGELFF
cdr3_nt: TGCGCCGGCGGGGCGAACACCGGGGAGCTGTTTTTT

clone_size: .
v_call: TRBV29-1
d_call: .
cdr3_length: 13
j_call: TRBJ2-7
cdr3_aa: CSVEDRPGYEQYF
cdr3_nt: TGCAGCGTTGAAGATCGCCCGGGGTACGAGCAGTACTTC

clone_size: many
v_call: TRBV7-9
d_call: .
cdr3_length: 13
j_call: TRBJ2-1
cdr3_aa: CASSWSPGGEQFF
cdr3_nt: TGTGCCAGCAGCTGGTCGCCGGGTGGTGAGCAGTTCTTC

clone_size: .
v_call: TRBV5-1
d_call: TRBD2
cdr3_length: 17
j_call: TRBJ2-1
cdr3_aa: CASSFGVAGGYYNEQFF
cdr3_nt: TGCGCCAGCAGCTTCGGAGTAGCGGGAGGGTACTACAATGAGCAGTTCTTC

clone_size: few
v_call: TRBV12-3/TRBV12-4
d_call: TRBD2
cdr3_length: 17
j_call: TRBJ2-1
cdr3_aa: CASSPLLAGDLYNEQFF
cdr3_nt: TGTGCCAGCAGTCCTCTCCTAGCGGGGGACCTATACAATGAGCAGTTCTTC

clone_size: few
v_call: TRBV7-9
d_call: TRBD2
cdr3_length: 15
j_call: TRBJ2-1
cdr3_aa: CATEAGGGAYNEQFF
cdr3_nt: TGTGCCACCGAGGCTGGCGGGGGGGCTTACAATGAGCAGTTCTTC

clone_size: many
v_call: TRBV11-2
d_call: .
cdr3_length: 15
j_call: TRBJ2-7
cdr3_aa: CASSFAPGPQYEQYF
cdr3_nt: TGTGCCAGCAGCTTCGCCCCGGGGCCACAATACGAGCAGTACTTC

clone_size: few
v_call: TRBV24-1
d_call: TRBD1
cdr3_length: 13
j_call: TRBJ2-7
cdr3_aa: CATCDRVTYEQYF
cdr3_nt: TGTGCCACCTGTGACAGGGTTACCTACGAGCAGTACTTC

clone_size: .
v_call: TRBV6-2/TRBV6-3
d_call: .
cdr3_length: 13
j_call: TRBJ2-4
cdr3_aa: CASSYSSKNIQYF
cdr3_nt: TGTGCCAGCAGTTACTCTTCCAAAAACATTCAGTACTTC

clone_size: .
v_call: TRBV20-1
d_call: TRBD1
cdr3_length: 14
j_call: TRBJ2-5
cdr3_aa: CSASDRASHWAQYF
cdr3_nt: TGCAGTGCTTCCGACAGGGCCTCACATTGGGCCCAGTACTTC

clone_size: .
v_call: TRBV27
d_call: .
cdr3_length: 17
j_call: TRBJ2-1
cdr3_aa: CASSPVLPTTPSNEQFF
cdr3_nt: TGTGCCAGCAGTCCCGTCCTTCCCACCACCCCCTCCAATGAGCAGTTCTTC

clone_size: .
v_call: TRBV5-1
d_call: TRBD2
cdr3_length: 15
j_call: TRBJ2-1
cdr3_aa: CASSRGTSGNNEQFF
cdr3_nt: TGCGCCAGCAGCCGAGGGACTAGCGGGAACAATGAGCAGTTCTTC

clone_size: many
v_call: TRBV12-3/TRBV12-4
d_call: TRBD2
cdr3_length: 18
j_call: TRBJ2-3
cdr3_aa: CASSFTLTSGGTADTQYF
cdr3_nt: TGTGCCAGCAGTTTTACTCTGACTAGCGGGGGAACAGCAGATACGCAGTATTTT

clone_size: few
v_call: TRBV27
d_call: .
cdr3_length: 15
j_call: TRBJ2-3
cdr3_aa: CASSPLAWVADTQYF
cdr3_nt: TGTGCCAGCAGCCCCCTAGCCTGGGTCGCAGATACGCAGTATTTT

clone_size: few
v_call: TRBV12-3/TRBV12-4
d_call: .
cdr3_length: 12
j_call: TRBJ2-7
cdr3_aa: CATGESVYEQYF
cdr3_nt: TGTGCCACGGGGGAGTCGGTCTACGAGCAGTACTTC

clone_size: .
v_call: TRBV7-9
d_call: TRBD2
cdr3_length: 15
j_call: TRBJ2-3
cdr3_aa: CASSWGRGLTDTQYF
cdr3_nt: TGTGCCAGCAGCTGGGGGAGGGGACTCACAGATACGCAGTATTTT

clone_size: few
v_call: TRBV4-1
d_call: .
cdr3_length: 14
j_call: TRBJ1-2
cdr3_aa: CASSQAGTADGYTF
cdr3_nt: TGCGCCAGCAGCCAGGCCGGAACAGCGGATGGCTACACCTTC

clone_size: .
v_call: TRBV7-9
d_call: TRBD1
cdr3_length: 14
j_call: TRBJ2-4
cdr3_aa: CASSSTGGSDIQYF
cdr3_nt: TGTGCCAGCAGCTCGACAGGGGGCAGCGACATTCAGTACTTC

clone_size: few
v_call: TRBV15
d_call: .
cdr3_length: 14
j_call: TRBJ1-4
cdr3_aa: CATSRGSFNEKLFF
cdr3_nt: TGTGCCACCAGCAGAGGCAGCTTTAATGAAAAACTGTTTTTT

clone_size: few
v_call: TRBV4-1
d_call: .
cdr3_length: 15
j_call: TRBJ1-1
cdr3_aa: CASSQEAGTNTEAFF
cdr3_nt: TGCGCCAGCAGCCAAGAGGCAGGTACGAACACTGAAGCTTTCTTT

clone_size: few
v_call: TRBV4-1
d_call: TRBD1
cdr3_length: 14
j_call: TRBJ2-3
cdr3_aa: CASSLDRGLDTQYF
cdr3_nt: TGCGCCAGCAGCCTCGACAGGGGGCTGGATACGCAGTATTTT

clone_size: few
v_call: TRBV20-1
d_call: .
cdr3_length: 16
j_call: TRBJ1-1
cdr3_aa: CSARSSIIHMNTEAFF
cdr3_nt: TGCAGTGCTAGATCCTCAATTATTCACATGAACACTGAAGCTTTCTTT

clone_size: few
v_call: TRBV29-1
d_call: TRBD1
cdr3_length: 14
j_call: TRBJ2-1
cdr3_aa: CSVESGQVYNEQFF
cdr3_nt: TGCAGCGTTGAATCGGGACAGGTCTACAATGAGCAGTTCTTC

clone_size: .
v_call: TRBV6-6
d_call: .
cdr3_length: 12
j_call: TRBJ2-2
cdr3_aa: CASEGSTGELFF
cdr3_nt: TGTGCCAGCGAGGGGAGCACCGGGGAGCTGTTTTTT

clone_size: few
v_call: TRBV2
d_call: .
cdr3_length: 14
j_call: TRBJ2-7
cdr3_aa: CASSEFVPSYEQYF
cdr3_nt: TGTGCCAGCAGTGAATTCGTTCCCTCCTACGAGCAGTACTTC

clone_size: .
v_call: TRBV27
d_call: .
cdr3_length: 13
j_call: TRBJ2-7
cdr3_aa: CASSLDRYYEQYF
cdr3_nt: TGTGCCAGCAGCCTCGACAGATACTACGAGCAGTACTTC

clone_size: .
v_call: TRBV5-1
d_call: TRBD2
cdr3_length: 16
j_call: TRBJ2-1
cdr3_aa: CASSLRSGRAFNEQFF
cdr3_nt: TGCGCCAGCAGCCTCCGTAGCGGGAGGGCCTTCAATGAGCAGTTCTTC

clone_size: .
v_call: TRBV29-1
d_call: .
cdr3_length: 12
j_call: TRBJ1-4
cdr3_aa: CSVEDRDGKLFF
cdr3_nt: TGCAGCGTTGAAGACAGGGACGGAAAACTGTTTTTT

clone_size: .
v_call: TRBV2
d_call: .
cdr3_length: 15
j_call: TRBJ2-2
cdr3_aa: CASSEGAGLPGELFF
cdr3_nt: TGTGCCAGCAGTGAAGGAGCGGGCCTACCCGGGGAGCTGTTTTTT

clone_size: few
v_call: TRBV6-5
d_call: TRBD2
cdr3_length: 16
j_call: TRBJ2-1
cdr3_aa: CASSYSNAGEYNEQFF
cdr3_nt: TGTGCCAGCAGTTACTCGAACGCGGGAGAGTACAATGAGCAGTTCTTC

clone_size: .
v_call: TRBV5-5
d_call: TRBD1
cdr3_length: 14
j_call: TRBJ1-1
cdr3_aa: CASSFTTGATEAFF
cdr3_nt: TGTGCCAGCAGCTTTACGACAGGGGCCACTGAAGCTTTCTTT

clone_size: few
v_call: TRBV13
d_call: .
cdr3_length: 16
j_call: TRBJ2-7
cdr3_aa: CASSAGVTGRSYEQYF
cdr3_nt: TGTGCCAGCAGCGCCGGAGTGACAGGGAGGTCCTACGAGCAGTACTTC

clone_size: few
v_call: TRBV4-2
d_call: .
cdr3_length: 16
j_call: TRBJ2-7
cdr3_aa: CASSQWDSKSYHEQYF
cdr3_nt: TGTGCCAGCAGCCAATGGGACTCGAAGTCCTACCACGAGCAGTACTTC

clone_size: many
v_call: TRBV4-3
d_call: TRBD2
cdr3_length: 18
j_call: TRBJ2-2
cdr3_aa: CASSQDGIAGGITGELFF
cdr3_nt: TGCGCCAGCAGCCAAGATGGTATCGCGGGAGGGATCACCGGGGAGCTGTTTTTT

clone_size: .
v_call: TRBV29-1
d_call: TRBD2
cdr3_length: 14
j_call: TRBJ2-1
cdr3_aa: CSGIAGNSYNEQFF
cdr3_nt: TGCAGCGGGATAGCGGGTAACTCCTACAATGAGCAGTTCTTC

clone_size: many
v_call: TRBV20-1
d_call: .
cdr3_length: 14
j_call: TRBJ2-5
cdr3_aa: CSARDGGTQETQYF
cdr3_nt: TGCAGTGCTAGAGATGGAGGGACCCAAGAGACCCAGTACTTC

clone_size: many
v_call: TRBV12-3/TRBV12-4
d_call: TRBD1
cdr3_length: 15
j_call: TRBJ2-1
cdr3_aa: CASSLVGTGLGEQFF
cdr3_nt: TGTGCCAGCAGTTTAGTTGGGACAGGGTTGGGTGAGCAGTTCTTC

clone_size: .
v_call: TRBV30
d_call: TRBD1
cdr3_length: 12
j_call: TRBJ1-1
cdr3_aa: CAWSVRTGEAFF
cdr3_nt: TGTGCCTGGAGTGTCCGGACAGGGGAAGCTTTCTTT

clone_size: many
v_call: TRBV30
d_call: .
cdr3_length: 15
j_call: TRBJ2-3
cdr3_aa: CAWSRVGGSTDTQYF
cdr3_nt: TGTGCCTGGAGTAGGGTCGGCGGAAGCACAGATACGCAGTATTTT

clone_size: .
v_call: TRBV4-1
d_call: TRBD2
cdr3_length: 15
j_call: TRBJ2-7
cdr3_aa: CASSQGSSGSYEQYF
cdr3_nt: TGCGCCAGCAGCCAAGGTTCTAGCGGCTCCTACGAGCAGTACTTC

clone_size: .
v_call: TRBV6-2/TRBV6-3
d_call: .
cdr3_length: 13
j_call: TRBJ2-1
cdr3_aa: CASINRENYEQFF
cdr3_nt: TGTGCCAGCATTAACAGGGAAAACTATGAGCAGTTCTTC

clone_size: .
v_call: TRBV5-1
d_call: .
cdr3_length: 14
j_call: TRBJ2-7
cdr3_aa: CASSYPTLDYEQYF
cdr3_nt: TGCGCCAGCAGCTACCCGACGTTGGACTACGAGCAGTACTTC

clone_size: few
v_call: TRBV4-1
d_call: .
cdr3_length: 11
j_call: TRBJ1-1
cdr3_aa: CASLVGTEAFF
cdr3_nt: TGCGCCAGCTTGGTGGGCACTGAAGCTTTCTTT